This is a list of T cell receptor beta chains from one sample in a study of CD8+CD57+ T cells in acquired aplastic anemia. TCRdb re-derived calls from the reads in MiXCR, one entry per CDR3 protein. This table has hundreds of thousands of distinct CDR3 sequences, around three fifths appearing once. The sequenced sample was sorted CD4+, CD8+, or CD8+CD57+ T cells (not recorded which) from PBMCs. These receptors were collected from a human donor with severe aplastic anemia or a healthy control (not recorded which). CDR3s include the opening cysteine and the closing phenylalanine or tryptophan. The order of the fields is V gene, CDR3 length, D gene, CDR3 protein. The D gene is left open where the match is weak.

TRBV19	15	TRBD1	CASSIKGQINSPLHF
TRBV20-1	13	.	CSARRESSYEQYF
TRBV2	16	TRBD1	CASSSTGTGLIYGYTF
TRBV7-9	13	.	CASSLAGLYEQYF
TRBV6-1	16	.	CASRRGVQEGNQPQHF
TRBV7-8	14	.	CASSLRDWQNEQFF
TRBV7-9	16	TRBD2	CASSLASGGTTDTQYF
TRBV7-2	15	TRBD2	CASSSAGAQEETQDF
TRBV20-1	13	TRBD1	CSATGTVGYEQYF
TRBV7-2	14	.	CASSLDLGSYGYTF
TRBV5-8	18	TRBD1	CASSFLSGTGGANYGYTF
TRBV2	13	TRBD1	CASSVGQPYEQYF
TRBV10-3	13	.	CAISPGATDTQYF
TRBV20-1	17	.	CSARSPLGIRTQETQYF
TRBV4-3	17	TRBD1	CASSPTRPGQEPYEQYF
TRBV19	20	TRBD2	CASSTRTSGGAVWTTDTQYF
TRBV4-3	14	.	CASSQERYPYGYTF
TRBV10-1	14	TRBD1	CASSERQGSGELFF
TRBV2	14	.	CASSTGQLNQPQHF
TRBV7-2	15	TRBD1	CASSLGRGLTDTQYF
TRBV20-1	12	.	CSSPAGTDTQYF
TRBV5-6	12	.	CASSQTTGEAFF
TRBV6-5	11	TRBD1	CASRRGRGYTF
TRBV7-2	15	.	CASSLVPIANYGYTF
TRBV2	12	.	CAWGLSTDTQYF
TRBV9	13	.	CASSLASGAGNTF
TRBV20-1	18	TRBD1	CSASSPLKDRAILYEQYF